This entry features one T cell receptor beta chain sequence. Its antigen target is currently unknown. No much larger clone is present one base from it, and per-base qualities are unavailable. TCRbeta CDR3 regions were amplified from genomic DNA using the immunoSEQ Assay, a bias-controlled multiplex PCR. From the authors' description of their analysis: Within the assay, amplification of reference gene primers was used to estimate how many nucleated cells each sample contained. To quantify the absolute abundance of each unique TCRbeta CDR3 rearrangement, sequence reads were collapsed and filtered. For each sample, productive Simpson clonality was calculated by taking the square root of Simpson's diversity index across productive rearrangements. TCRdb limited this immuneACCESS table to in-frame rearrangements with V and J called. A share of clones is missing; checked studies link under half to unresolved V genes, and the rest is unexplained. The V and J calls and clone size come from that table; D and trimming were worked out from the DNA. The sample table records some 100,000 clones; almost 95% of these occur just once. The ten largest clones capture more than 5% of the sample.

These data come from a study of blood T cell repertoires in COVID-19 (dated by TCRdb to the early 2020s). General notes on the study: Collaborator samples came from the United States, Italy and Spain and covered acute and convalescent phases of COVID-19. The prospective study material was composed of cDNA or gDNA derived from T cells, B-cell-depleted T cells, or PBMCs. Deeply sampled blood TCRbeta repertoires from subjects exposed to, actively infected with, or recovered from COVID-19 were included in the dataset. The repertoires were released in a freely available public database meant as a resource for research on the immune response to SARS-CoV-2. Samples came from the ongoing ImmuneRACE study (first 160 participants) plus 1,254 subjects from 6 global collaborators. Nearly every sample came with metadata listing a de-identified subject ID, COVID-19 status, age in years and sex. Where HLA class I and class II types were available, the types were taken from metadata supplied by the sample provider, not from assay-based typing. What the authors observed across the whole study: The quantity of clinical and demographic metadata differed by source and by participant and was supplied without curation.

Collaborating institutions collected whole blood in K2EDTA tubes following their own protocols. Collaborator samples were shipped for TCRbeta analysis as frozen whole blood, isolated PBMCs, or DNA extracted from either sample type. Trimming removed 8 bases from V and 0 bases from J; the gene matches leave 4 bases unexplained. From cysteine to phenylalanine, the CDR3 is 14 amino acids long. Just CDR3 DNA is preserved here, 42 bases in frame from base 1. CDR1 is given as MGHDK and CDR2 as SYGVNS, both from the germline V gene. The rearrangement joined TRBV25-1 to TRBJ2-4; 7 bases in the junction line up with TRBD1. This sequence was found in a man aged 45-65 years with active COVID-19. The sample comprised peripheral blood. The CDR3 has the sequence CASGAGGAKNIQYF. The nucleotide sequence reads TGTGCCAGCGGGGCAGGGGGAGCCAAAAACATTCAGTACTTC.